This T cell receptor beta chain was obtained from a study of blood T cell repertoires in COVID-19. Profiling relied on immunoSEQ multiplex PCR, and the TCRdb table lists in-frame clones only, not all of them. This table has a few hundred thousand clones, around 86% appearing once. The clonotype was recovered from a woman aged 40 to 49 with acute COVID-19. Sequences were obtained from PBMCs or T cells enriched from blood (not recorded which).

CDR3 residues: CASSQRTSGGHTQYF. CDR3 sequence (DNA): TGTGCCAGCAGCCAACGTACTAGCGGAGGACATACGCAGTATTTT. J is TRBJ2-3 and V is TRBV7-8, with 8 positions matching TRBD2. V gave up 5 bases and J gave up 7 bases; unmatched junction bases: 11. CDR1 is SGHVS, CDR2 FQNEAQ, per germline. CDR3 length: 15 amino acids.